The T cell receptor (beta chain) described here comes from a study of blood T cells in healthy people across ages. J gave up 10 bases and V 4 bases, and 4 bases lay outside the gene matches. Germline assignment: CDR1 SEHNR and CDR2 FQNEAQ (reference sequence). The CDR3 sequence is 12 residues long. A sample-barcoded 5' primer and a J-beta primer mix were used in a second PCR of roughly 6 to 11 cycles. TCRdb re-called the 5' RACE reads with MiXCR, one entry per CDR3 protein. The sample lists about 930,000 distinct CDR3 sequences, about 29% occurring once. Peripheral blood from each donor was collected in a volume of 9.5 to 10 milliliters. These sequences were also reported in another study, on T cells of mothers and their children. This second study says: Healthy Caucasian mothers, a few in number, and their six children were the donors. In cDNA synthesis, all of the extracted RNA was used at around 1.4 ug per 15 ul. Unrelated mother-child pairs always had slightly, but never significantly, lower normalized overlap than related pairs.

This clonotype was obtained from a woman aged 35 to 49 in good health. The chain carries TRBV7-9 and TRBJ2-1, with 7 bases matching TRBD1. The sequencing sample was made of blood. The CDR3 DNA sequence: TGTGCCAGCAGCTCGACAGGGCGCGAGCAGTTCTTC. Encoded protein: CASSSTGREQFF.